The clone carrying this TCR beta chain has a single count. The sample originates from a study of blood T cell repertoires in COVID-19. At the level of the study: Sources were T cells, B-cell-depleted T cells, or PBMCs; the material itself was cDNA or gDNA.

TCRdb's copy holds only in-frame clones and misses some; the assay was immunoSEQ multiplex PCR. Of under 300,000 clones listed, about 88% are singletons. The source is a human donor with COVID-19, enrolled during active disease. The donor label of this sample is uncertain. Sequencing used peripheral blood.

The CDR3 protein is CASSFGRGRYGYTF. The CDR3 DNA follows: TGTGCCAGCAGCTTCGGCAGGGGGAGGTATGGCTACACCTTC. The V and J genes are TRBV21-1 and TRBJ1-2; no DNA check was done on the table's D call, TRBD1. TRBV21-1 is labeled a pseudogene. The CDR3 loop spans 14 amino acids.